This T cell receptor beta chain was captured in a study of cytomegalovirus exposure and HLA in healthy donors. Whole-study results and caveats: In a later analysis, a genetic analysis reported fewer productive-TCR N-insertions in an Asian-associated ancestry cluster than the cohort average. Researchers had no immune exposure information except CMV serostatus available.

PCR involved 60 Vbeta and 13 Jbeta primers. Only in-frame clones appear in the TCRdb table, and some are missing; sequencing was by immunoSEQ multiplex PCR. Of about 210,000 clones in the sample, roughly 85% are singletons; the top ten hold around 1.9%. To note about this clone: Its specificity is not known.

There are 16 residues in the CDR3. Germline V gene data show CDR1 as ENHRY and CDR2 as SYGVKD. V trimming: 11 bases; J trimming: 1 base; junction bases outside the gene matches: 13. The V call is TRBV10-3, the J call TRBJ2-2; 7 bases are shared with TRBD1. What was sequenced was PBMCs. The sequence was obtained from a male donor in good health and CMV-seronegative. The CDR3 DNA reads TGTGCCGCAGGCTCCTTCGGACAGGTGAACACCGGGGAGCTGTTTTTT. Translated, it gives CAAGSFGQVNTGELFF.